Listed below are T cell receptor beta chains from one sample, sequenced in a study of T cell changes during pregnancy in multiple sclerosis. Libraries were prepared by immunoSEQ multiplex PCR; TCRdb keeps only in-frame clonotypes and omits some of them. The sample carries about 22,000 clones, more than 75% recorded once. Material: CD8+ T cells from peripheral blood mononuclear cells, obtained after pregnancy. Receptors originate from a female donor with multiple sclerosis, enrolled in a pregnancy study. CDR3s include the opening cysteine and the closing phenylalanine or tryptophan. A D gene is named only where the DNA matches it firmly. A row's size may be missing; if present it is once, few, many or a size class.

j_gene	d_gene	abundance	v_gene	CDR3aa	CDR3nt
TRBJ1-2	.	medium-sized	TRBV29-1	CSVGEGGHSFYGYTF	TGCAGCGTTGGTGAGGGCGGCCACTCCTTCTATGGCTACACCTTC
TRBJ2-1	.	.	TRBV7-9	CASSFKPEQFF	TGTGCCAGCAGCTTTAAGCCTGAGCAGTTCTTC
TRBJ2-5	TRBD2	.	TRBV9	CASSVKREGPETQYF	TGTGCCAGCAGCGTCAAGCGGGAGGGCCCAGAGACCCAGTACTTC
TRBJ2-6	TRBD2	.	TRBV19	CASSTGLAGSSGANVLTF	TGTGCCAGTAGTACGGGACTAGCGGGCAGCTCTGGGGCCAACGTCCTGACTTTC
TRBJ1-1	.	.	TRBV20-1	CSAREMEAFF	TGCAGTGCTAGGGAGATGGAAGCTTTCTTT
TRBJ1-3	.	.	TRBV6-4	CASSDRAGSGNTIYF	TGTGCCAGCAGTGACAGGGCGGGCTCTGGAAACACCATATATTTT
TRBJ1-1	TRBD1	.	TRBV19	CASSSTGTALIHTEAFF	TGTGCCAGTAGTTCAACCGGGACAGCTTTGATCCACACTGAAGCTTTCTTT
TRBJ1-2	.	.	TRBV4-1	CASSQEAGANYGYTF	TGCGCCAGCAGCCAAGAGGCGGGGGCTAACTATGGCTACACCTTC
TRBJ1-2	TRBD1	.	TRBV28	CASYRPGQGNGYTF	TGTGCCAGCTATCGACCGGGACAGGGAAATGGCTACACCTTC
TRBJ1-2	.	.	TRBV6-4	CASSTSEGLSNSYTF	.
TRBJ2-7	.	.	TRBV28	CASSFIPGDEQYF	TGTGCCAGCAGTTTTATCCCAGGGGACGAGCAGTACTTC
TRBJ1-2	.	.	TRBV19	CASGWGRESYGYTF	TGTGCCAGTGGCTGGGGCAGGGAATCCTATGGCTACACCTTC
TRBJ2-1	.	.	TRBV4-3	CASSSSGDLSYNEQFF	TGCGCCAGCAGCTCCAGCGGTGACTTATCCTACAATGAGCAGTTCTTC
TRBJ1-2	.	.	TRBV5-1	CASSLAVTAFGYTF	TGCGCCAGCAGCTTGGCCGTGACAGCTTTTGGCTACACCTTC
TRBJ1-5	.	few	TRBV6-1	CASSDGEGGNQPQHF	TGTGCCAGCAGTGACGGGGAGGGGGGAAATCAGCCCCAGCATTTT
TRBJ2-7	TRBD2	.	TRBV28	CASSFDLIAGGSNYEQYF	TGTGCCAGCAGTTTTGACCTAATAGCGGGAGGATCAAACTACGAGCAGTACTTC
TRBJ1-2	.	medium-sized	TRBV6-1	CASRPDYGYTF	TGTGCCAGCAGGCCAGACTATGGCTACACCTTC
TRBJ2-6	.	.	TRBV6-4	CASSEESGANVLTF	TGTGCCAGCAGTGAAGAGTCCGGGGCCAACGTCCTGACTTTC
TRBJ2-7	TRBD2	.	TRBV28	CASSFTMTSGSREQYF	TGTGCCAGCAGTTTTACTATGACTAGCGGGAGTCGTGAGCAGTACTTC
TRBJ2-7	TRBD1	.	TRBV28	CASSLSMGQGYEQYF	TGTGCCAGCAGTTTATCCATGGGACAGGGCTACGAGCAGTACTTC
TRBJ2-7	TRBD2	.	TRBV10-2	CASSVAGGEQYF	TGCGCCAGCAGTGTTGCGGGAGGGGAGCAGTACTTC
TRBJ1-2	TRBD1	.	TRBV28	CASGRDRGRINYGYTF	TGTGCCAGCGGCCGGGACAGGGGGCGTATTAACTATGGCTACACCTTC
TRBJ2-1	.	once	TRBV4-2	CASSQEEGTSNEQFF	TGTGCCAGCAGCCAAGAAGAGGGGACTTCCAATGAGCAGTTCTTC
TRBJ2-3	.	.	TRBV14	CASRTGTRREAQYF	TGTGCCAGTCGGACCGGGACACGCCGTGAAGCGCAGTATTTT
TRBJ2-7	.	.	TRBV29-1	CSGNRDSYEQYF	TGCAGCGGTAACAGGGATTCCTACGAGCAGTACTTC
TRBJ1-1	TRBD1	.	TRBV7-9	CASSLGQGYMNTEAFF	TGTGCCAGCAGCTTAGGACAGGGTTATATGAACACTGAAGCTTTCTTT
TRBJ2-7	.	few	TRBV6-1	CASSEEETSSYEQYF	TGTGCCAGCAGTGAAGAGGAGACTAGTAGTTACGAGCAGTACTTC
TRBJ2-3	.	.	TRBV6-5	CASSYAQGTDTQYF	TGTGCCAGCAGTTACGCACAGGGAACAGATACGCAGTATTTT
TRBJ1-3	.	.	TRBV28	CASSLTGGNTIYF	TGTGCCAGCAGTTTAACAGGGGGAAACACCATATATTTT
TRBJ2-3	TRBD2	.	TRBV5-1	CASSLASGKSDTQYF	TGCGCCAGCAGCTTGGCTAGCGGGAAATCAGATACGCAGTATTTT
TRBJ2-1	.	.	TRBV5-1	CASSWPLTTYNEQFF	TGCGCCAGCAGCTGGCCCCTTACGACCTACAATGAGCAGTTCTTC
TRBJ2-7	.	.	TRBV7-2	CASSSGTSYEQYF	TGTGCCAGCAGCTCTGGCACGTCCTACGAGCAGTACTTC
TRBJ2-5	TRBD2	.	TRBV28	CASSQGGETQYF	TGTGCCAGCAGTCAGGGAGGGGAGACCCAGTACTTC
TRBJ1-4	.	.	TRBV19	CASSPRPGHLWEKLFF	TGTGCCAGTAGTCCGCGTCCGGGACACCTTTGGGAAAAACTGTTTTTT
TRBJ1-1	.	few	TRBV30	CAWSVGGTEAFF	TGTGCCTGGAGTGTGGGGGGCACTGAAGCTTTCTTT
TRBJ2-1	TRBD2	.	TRBV19	CASTLRHGRAVYNEQFF	TGTGCCAGTACCCTCCGGCACGGGAGGGCGGTCTACAATGAGCAGTTCTTC
TRBJ1-2	TRBD1	.	TRBV29-1	CSGGTGTYGYTF	TGCAGCGGCGGGACAGGTACCTATGGCTACACCTTC
TRBJ2-4	TRBD1	.	TRBV7-8	CASSPRQGYDIQYF	TGTGCCAGCAGCCCCCGACAGGGCTACGACATTCAGTACTTC
TRBJ2-7	.	.	TRBV5-1	CASSLAMGEAYEQYF	TGCGCCAGCAGCTTGGCCATGGGGGAGGCCTACGAGCAGTACTTC
TRBJ2-1	.	.	TRBV5-4	CASSLGRGPPSSYNEQFF	TGTGCCAGCAGCTTAGGCAGGGGACCCCCGAGCTCCTACAATGAGCAGTTCTTC
TRBJ2-5	TRBD1	.	TRBV7-9	CASSLVGQGIRKTQYF	TGTGCCAGCAGCTTGGTCGGACAGGGAATAAGAAAGACCCAGTACTTC
TRBJ2-3	TRBD2	.	TRBV30	CAWGLAGWADTQYF	TGTGCCTGGGGACTAGCGGGATGGGCAGATACGCAGTATTTT